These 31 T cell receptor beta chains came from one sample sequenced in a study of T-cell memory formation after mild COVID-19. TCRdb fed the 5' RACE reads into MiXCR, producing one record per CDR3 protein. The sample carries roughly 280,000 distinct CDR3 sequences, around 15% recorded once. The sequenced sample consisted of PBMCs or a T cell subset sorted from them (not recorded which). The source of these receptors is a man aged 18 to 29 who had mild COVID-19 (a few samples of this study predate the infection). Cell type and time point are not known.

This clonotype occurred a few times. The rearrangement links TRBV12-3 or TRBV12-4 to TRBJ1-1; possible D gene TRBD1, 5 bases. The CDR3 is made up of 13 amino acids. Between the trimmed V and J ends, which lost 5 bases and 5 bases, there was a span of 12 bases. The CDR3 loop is CASSRGVLTEAFF. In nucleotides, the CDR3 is TGTGCCAGCAGTCGGGGGGTGTTGACTGAAGCTTTCTTT.

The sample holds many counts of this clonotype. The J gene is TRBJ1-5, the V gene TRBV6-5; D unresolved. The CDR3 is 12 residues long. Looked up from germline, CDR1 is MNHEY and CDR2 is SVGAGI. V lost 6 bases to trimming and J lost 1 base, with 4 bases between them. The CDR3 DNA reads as TGTGCCAGCAGCCGAAGCAATCAGCCCCAGCATTTT. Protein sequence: CASSRSNQPQHF.

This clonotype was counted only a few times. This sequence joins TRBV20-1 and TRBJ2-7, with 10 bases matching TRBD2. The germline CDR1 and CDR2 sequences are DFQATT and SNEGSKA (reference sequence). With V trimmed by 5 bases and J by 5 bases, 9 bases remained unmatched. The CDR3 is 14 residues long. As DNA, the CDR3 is TGCAGTGCTCCTACGGGACTAGCGCTACACGAGCAGTACTTC. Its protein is CSAPTGLALHEQYF.

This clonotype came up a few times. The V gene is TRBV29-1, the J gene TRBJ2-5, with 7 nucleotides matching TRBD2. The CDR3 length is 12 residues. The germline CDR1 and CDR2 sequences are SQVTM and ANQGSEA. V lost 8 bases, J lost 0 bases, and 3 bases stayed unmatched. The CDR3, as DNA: TGCAGCTTTCGGGGGGACCAAGAGACCCAGTACTTC. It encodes CSFRGDQETQYF.

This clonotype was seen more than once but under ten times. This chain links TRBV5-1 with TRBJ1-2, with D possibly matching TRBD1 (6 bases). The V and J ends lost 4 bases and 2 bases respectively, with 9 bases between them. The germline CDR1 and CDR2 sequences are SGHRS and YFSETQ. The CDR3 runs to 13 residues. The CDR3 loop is CASSEGVNYGYTF. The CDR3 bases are TGCGCCAGCAGCGAGGGGGTGAACTATGGCTACACCTTC.

Written as DNA, the CDR3 is TGTGCCAGCAGTTACGCGGCGGGGGTGGGAACAGATACGCAGTATTTT. Its protein product is CASSYAAGVGTDTQYF. The genes are TRBV6-5 and TRBJ2-3; TRBD2 matches 7 bases. Trimming took 2 bases from V and 3 from J; bases not matched to a gene: 8. The CDR3 loop spans 16 amino acids. Germline V gives CDR1 MNHEY, CDR2 SVGAGI.

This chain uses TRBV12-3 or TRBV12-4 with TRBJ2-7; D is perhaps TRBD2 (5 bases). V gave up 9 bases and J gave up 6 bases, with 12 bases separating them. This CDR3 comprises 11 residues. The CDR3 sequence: CARSPEGEQYV. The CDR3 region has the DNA TGTGCCAGAAGTCCCGAGGGCGAGCAGTACGTC.

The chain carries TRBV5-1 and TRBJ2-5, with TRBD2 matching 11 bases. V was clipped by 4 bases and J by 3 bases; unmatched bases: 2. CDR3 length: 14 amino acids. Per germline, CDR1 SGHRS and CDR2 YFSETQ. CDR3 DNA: TGCGCCAGCAGCCCGACTAGCGGGGAAGAGACCCAGTACTTC. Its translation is CASSPTSGEETQYF.

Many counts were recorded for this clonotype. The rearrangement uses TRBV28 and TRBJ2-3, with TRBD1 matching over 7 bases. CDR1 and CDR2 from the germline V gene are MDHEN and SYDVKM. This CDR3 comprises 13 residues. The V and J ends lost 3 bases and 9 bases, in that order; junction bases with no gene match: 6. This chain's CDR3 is CASSLKGGETQYF. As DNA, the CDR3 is TGTGCCAGCAGTTTGAAAGGGGGCGAGACGCAGTATTTT.

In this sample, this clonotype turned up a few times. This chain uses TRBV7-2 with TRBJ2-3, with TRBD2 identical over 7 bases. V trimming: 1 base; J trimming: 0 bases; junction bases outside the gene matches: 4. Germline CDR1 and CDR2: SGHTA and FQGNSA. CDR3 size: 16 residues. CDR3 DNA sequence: TGTGCCAGCAGCTTAGTCAGACTAGCTAGCACAGATACGCAGTATTTT. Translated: CASSLVRLASTDTQYF. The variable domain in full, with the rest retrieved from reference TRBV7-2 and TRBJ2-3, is GAGVSQSPSNKVTEKGKDVELRCDPISGHTALYWYRQSLGQGLEFLIYFQGNSAPDKSGLPSDRFSAERTGGSVSTLTIQRTQQEDSAVYLCASSLVRLASTDTQYFGPGTRLTVL.

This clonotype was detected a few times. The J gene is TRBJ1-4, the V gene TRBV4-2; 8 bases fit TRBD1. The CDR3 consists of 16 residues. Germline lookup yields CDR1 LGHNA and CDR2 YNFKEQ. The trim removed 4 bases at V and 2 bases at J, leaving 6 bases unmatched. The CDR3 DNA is TGTGCCAGCAGCCTCCGACAGGGGACGACTAATGAAAAACTGTTTTTT. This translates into CASSLRQGTTNEKLFF.

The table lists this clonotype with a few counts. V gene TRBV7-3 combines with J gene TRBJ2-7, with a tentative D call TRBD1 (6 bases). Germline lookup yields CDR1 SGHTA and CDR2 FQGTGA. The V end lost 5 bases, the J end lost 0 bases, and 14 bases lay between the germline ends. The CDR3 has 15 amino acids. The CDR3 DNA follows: TGTGCCAGCAGCCCTGGGACAAGCCTCTCCTACGAGCAGTACGTC. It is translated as CASSPGTSLSYEQYV.

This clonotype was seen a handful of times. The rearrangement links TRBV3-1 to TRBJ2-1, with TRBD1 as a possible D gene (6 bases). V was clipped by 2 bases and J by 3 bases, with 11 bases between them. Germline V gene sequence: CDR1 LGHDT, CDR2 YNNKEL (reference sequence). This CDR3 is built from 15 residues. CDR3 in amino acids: CASSQRTVSYNEQFF. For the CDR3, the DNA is TGTGCCAGCAGCCAACGGACAGTTAGCTACAATGAGCAGTTCTTC.

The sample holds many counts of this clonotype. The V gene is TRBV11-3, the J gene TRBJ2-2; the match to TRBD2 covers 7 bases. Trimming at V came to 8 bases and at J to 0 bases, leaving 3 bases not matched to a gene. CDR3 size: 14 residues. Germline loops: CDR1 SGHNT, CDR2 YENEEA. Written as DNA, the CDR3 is TGTGCCAGCCGAGCGGGGCCGAACACCGGGGAGCTGTTTTTT. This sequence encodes CASRAGPNTGELFF.

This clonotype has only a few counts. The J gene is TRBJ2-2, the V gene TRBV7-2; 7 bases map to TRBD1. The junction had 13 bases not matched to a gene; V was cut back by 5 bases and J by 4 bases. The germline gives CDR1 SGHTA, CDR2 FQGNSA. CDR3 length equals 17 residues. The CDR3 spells CASSRFDVGGGTGELFF. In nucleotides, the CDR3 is TGTGCCAGCAGCCGCTTCGATGTAGGGGGCGGCACCGGGGAGCTGTTTTTT.

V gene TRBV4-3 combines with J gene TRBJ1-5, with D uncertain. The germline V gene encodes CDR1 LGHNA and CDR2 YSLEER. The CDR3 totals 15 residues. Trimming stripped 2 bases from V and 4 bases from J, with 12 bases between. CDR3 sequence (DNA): TGCGCCAGCAGCCAACAGAGACGGGAAAATCAGCCCCAGCATTTT. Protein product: CASSQQRRENQPQHF.

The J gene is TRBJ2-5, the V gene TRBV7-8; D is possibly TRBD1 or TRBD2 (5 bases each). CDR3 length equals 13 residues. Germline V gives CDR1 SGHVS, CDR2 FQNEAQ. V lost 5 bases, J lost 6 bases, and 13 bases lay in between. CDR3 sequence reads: CASSLSGTQTQYF. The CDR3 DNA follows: TGTGCCAGCAGCCTCTCCGGGACCCAGACCCAGTACTTC.

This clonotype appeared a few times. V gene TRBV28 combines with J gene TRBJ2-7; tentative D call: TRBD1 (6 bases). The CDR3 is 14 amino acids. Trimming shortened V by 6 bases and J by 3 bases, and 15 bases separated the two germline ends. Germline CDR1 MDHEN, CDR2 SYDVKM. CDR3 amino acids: CASRSPHRDYEQYV. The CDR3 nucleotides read TGTGCCAGCAGATCTCCGCACAGGGACTACGAGCAGTACGTC.

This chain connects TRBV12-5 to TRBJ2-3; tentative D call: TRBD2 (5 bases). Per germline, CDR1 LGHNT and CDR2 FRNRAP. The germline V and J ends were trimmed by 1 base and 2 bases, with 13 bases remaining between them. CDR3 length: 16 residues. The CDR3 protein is CASGLAGLGATDTQYF. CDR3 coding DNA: TGTGCTAGTGGTTTGGCCGGACTGGGAGCCACAGATACGCAGTATTTT. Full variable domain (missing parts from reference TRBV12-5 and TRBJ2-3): DARVTQTPRHKVTEMGQEVTMRCQPILGHNTVFWYRQTMMQGLELLAYFRNRAPLDDSGMPKDRFSAEMPDATLATLKIQPSEPRDSAVYFCASGLAGLGATDTQYFGPGTRLTVL.

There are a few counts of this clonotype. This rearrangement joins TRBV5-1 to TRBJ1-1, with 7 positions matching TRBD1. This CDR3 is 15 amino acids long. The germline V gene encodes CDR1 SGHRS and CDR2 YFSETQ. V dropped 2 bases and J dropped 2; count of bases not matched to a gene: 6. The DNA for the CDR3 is TGCGCCAGCAGCTTCGCAGGGGGATTAAACACTGAAGCTTTCTTT. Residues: CASSFAGGLNTEAFF.

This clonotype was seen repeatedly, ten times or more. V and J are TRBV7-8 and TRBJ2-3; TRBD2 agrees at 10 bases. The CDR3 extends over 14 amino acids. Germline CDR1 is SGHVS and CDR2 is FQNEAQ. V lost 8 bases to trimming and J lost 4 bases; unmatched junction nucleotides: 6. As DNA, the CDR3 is TGTGCCAGCGGAGCGGGGGGGCCGCCAGATACGCAGTATTTT. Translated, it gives CASGAGGPPDTQYF.

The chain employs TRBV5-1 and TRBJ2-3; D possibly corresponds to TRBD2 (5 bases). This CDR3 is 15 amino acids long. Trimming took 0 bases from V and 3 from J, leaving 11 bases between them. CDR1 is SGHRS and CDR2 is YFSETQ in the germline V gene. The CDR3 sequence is CASSLAGSATDTQYF. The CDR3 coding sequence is TGCGCCAGCAGCTTGGCGGGGAGTGCGACAGATACGCAGTATTTT.

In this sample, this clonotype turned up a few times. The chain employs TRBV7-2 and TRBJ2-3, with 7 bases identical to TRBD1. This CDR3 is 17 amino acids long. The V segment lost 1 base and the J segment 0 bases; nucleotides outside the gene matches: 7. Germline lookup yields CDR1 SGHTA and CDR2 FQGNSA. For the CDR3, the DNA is TGTGCCAGCAGCTTAGTCGGGACAGCTCTCAGCACAGATACGCAGTATTTT. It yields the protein CASSLVGTALSTDTQYF.

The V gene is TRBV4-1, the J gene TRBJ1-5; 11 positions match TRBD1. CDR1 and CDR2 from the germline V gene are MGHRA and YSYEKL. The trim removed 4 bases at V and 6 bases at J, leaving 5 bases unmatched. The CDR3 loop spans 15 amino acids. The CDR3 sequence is CASSLGQGARQPQHF. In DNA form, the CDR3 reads TGCGCCAGCAGCCTAGGACAGGGGGCACGTCAGCCCCAGCATTTT.

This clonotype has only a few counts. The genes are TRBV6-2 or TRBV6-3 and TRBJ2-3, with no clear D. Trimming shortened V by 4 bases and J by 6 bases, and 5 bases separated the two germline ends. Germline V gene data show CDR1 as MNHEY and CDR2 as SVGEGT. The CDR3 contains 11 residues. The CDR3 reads CASSLPDTQYF. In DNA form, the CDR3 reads TGTGCCAGCAGTTTACCTGATACGCAGTATTTT.

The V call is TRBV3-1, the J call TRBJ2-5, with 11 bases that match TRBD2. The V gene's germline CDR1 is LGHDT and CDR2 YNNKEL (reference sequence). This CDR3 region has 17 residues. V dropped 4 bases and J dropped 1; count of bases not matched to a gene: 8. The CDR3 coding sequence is TGTGCCAGCAGCCTCGGACTAGCGGGTTCCGGCCAAGAGACCCAGTACTTC. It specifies CASSLGLAGSGQETQYF.

The CDR3 DNA follows: TGTGCCAGCAGCCAAGACGGTGGACTCGGAAGAGATACGCAGTATTTT. Translating gives CASSQDGGLGRDTQYF. The chain combines TRBV14 with TRBJ2-3, with D perhaps TRBD2 (5 bases). Germline V CDR1 and CDR2: SGHDN, FVKESK. The length of the CDR3 is 16 residues. Trimming took 0 bases from V and 5 from J, leaving 15 bases between them.

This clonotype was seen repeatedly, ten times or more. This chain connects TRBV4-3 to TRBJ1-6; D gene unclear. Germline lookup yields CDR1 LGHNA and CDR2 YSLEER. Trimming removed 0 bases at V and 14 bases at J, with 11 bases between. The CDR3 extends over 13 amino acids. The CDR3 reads CASSQERRSSLHF. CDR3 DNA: TGCGCCAGCAGCCAAGAAAGAAGGTCCTCCCTCCACTTT.

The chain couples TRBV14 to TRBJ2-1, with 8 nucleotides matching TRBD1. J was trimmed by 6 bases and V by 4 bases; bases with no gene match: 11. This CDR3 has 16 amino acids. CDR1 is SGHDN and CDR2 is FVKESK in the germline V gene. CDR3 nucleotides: TGTGCCAGCAGCCCCATGACAGGGGCCTTCGTCAATGAGCAGTTCTTC. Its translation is CASSPMTGAFVNEQFF.

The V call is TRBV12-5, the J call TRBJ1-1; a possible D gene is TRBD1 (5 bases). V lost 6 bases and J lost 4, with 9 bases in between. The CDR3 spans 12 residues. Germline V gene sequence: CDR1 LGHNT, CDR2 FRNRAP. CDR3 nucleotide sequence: TGTGCTAGTGGGGGGCCGGGCACTGAAGCTTTCTTT. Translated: CASGGPGTEAFF.

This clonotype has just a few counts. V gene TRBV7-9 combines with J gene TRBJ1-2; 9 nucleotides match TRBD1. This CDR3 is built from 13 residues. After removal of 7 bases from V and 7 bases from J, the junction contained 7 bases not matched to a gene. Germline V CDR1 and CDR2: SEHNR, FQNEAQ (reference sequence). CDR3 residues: CASNPGQGGGYTF. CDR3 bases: TGTGCCAGCAATCCGGGACAGGGCGGTGGCTACACCTTC.